This T cell receptor beta chain was sequenced for a study of blood T cell repertoires in COVID-19 (dated by TCRdb to 2018 to 2020). For the wider study: Collaborator samples came from the United States, Italy and Spain and covered acute and convalescent phases of COVID-19. The prospective study material was composed of cDNA or gDNA derived from T cells, B-cell-depleted T cells, or PBMCs. The dataset comprised deeply sampled blood TCRbeta repertoires from subjects exposed to, actively infected with, or recovered from COVID-19. The repertoires were made available in a free public database intended to serve as a resource for research on the immune response to SARS-CoV-2. Samples were obtained from the ongoing ImmuneRACE study (first 160 participants) and from 1,000 to 1,500 subjects provided by 6 global collaborators. Nearly every sample came with metadata listing a de-identified subject ID, COVID-19 status, age in years and sex. HLA class I and class II types, where available, came from metadata supplied by the sample provider rather than from assay-based typing.

This clone was found once. Its antigen is not yet known. It has no much larger one-base neighbor in the sample; base qualities were not kept. V is shortened by 0 bases, J by 3 bases, and the region joining them spans 11 bases. Via the germline V gene (reference sequence), CDR1 is SEHNR and CDR2 FQNEAQ. The CDR3 has 16 amino acids, counting the end cysteine and phenylalanine. Only CDR3 DNA remains: 48 bases, in frame from the first base. TCRbeta CDR3 regions were amplified from genomic DNA by means of the immunoSEQ Assay, a bias-controlled multiplex PCR. On the study's bioinformatics: Nucleated cell counts per sample were estimated from amplification of reference gene primers within the assay. To quantify the absolute abundance of each unique TCRbeta CDR3 rearrangement, sequence reads were collapsed and filtered. For each sample, productive Simpson clonality was calculated as the square root of Simpson's diversity index across productive rearrangements. The source is immuneACCESS, and TCRdb retained only in-frame sequences with V and J called. Part of the clones is not carried over; for the studies checked, unresolved V genes explain less than half of this, and the remainder is unexplained. The V and J calls and the clone size are those of that table, but D and trimming were determined from the DNA. The sample records 35,000 to 50,000 clones, around 89% of which are singletons. The leading ten clones occupy approximately 3% of the sample.

Collaborating institutions collected whole blood in K2EDTA tubes following their own protocols. For TCRbeta analysis, collaborators shipped samples as frozen whole blood, isolated PBMCs, or DNA extracted from either of those sample types. The paper as a whole reports these results and caveats: How much clinical and demographic metadata was included differed by source and by participant, and the metadata was provided uncurated.

This sequence was found in a man in his forties or fifties with active COVID-19. This chain joins TRBV7-9 to TRBJ1-4; no D gene can be assigned with confidence. The sample taken for sequencing was peripheral blood. CDR3 region: CASSLARGLANEKLFF. The bases read TGTGCCAGCAGCTTAGCGCGCGGACTAGCTAATGAAAAACTGTTTTTT.